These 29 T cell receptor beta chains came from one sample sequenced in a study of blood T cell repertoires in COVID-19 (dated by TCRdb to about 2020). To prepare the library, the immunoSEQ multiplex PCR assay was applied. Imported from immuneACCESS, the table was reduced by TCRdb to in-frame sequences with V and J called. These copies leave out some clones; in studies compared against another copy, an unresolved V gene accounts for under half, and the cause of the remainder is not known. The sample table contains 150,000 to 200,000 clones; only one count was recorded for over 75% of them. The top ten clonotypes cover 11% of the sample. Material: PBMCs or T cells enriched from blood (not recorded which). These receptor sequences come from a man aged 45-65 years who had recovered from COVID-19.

CDR3 residues: CASSLAAAQPQHF. CDR3 in DNA: TGTGCCAGCAGTTTGGCGGCCGCTCAGCCCCAGCATTTT. The rearrangement links TRBV27 to TRBJ1-5; the D is unclear. Trimming stripped 3 bases from V and 6 bases from J, with 9 bases between. Germline V CDR1 and CDR2: MNHEY, SMNVEV (reference sequence). The CDR3 runs to 13 residues.

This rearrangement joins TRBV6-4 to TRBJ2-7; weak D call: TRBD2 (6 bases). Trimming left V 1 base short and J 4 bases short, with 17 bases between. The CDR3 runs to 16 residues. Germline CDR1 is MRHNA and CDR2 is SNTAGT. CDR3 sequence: CASSDYRRAVIYEQYF. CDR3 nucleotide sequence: TGTGCCAGCAGTGACTATAGGAGGGCCGTAATATACGAGCAGTACTTC.

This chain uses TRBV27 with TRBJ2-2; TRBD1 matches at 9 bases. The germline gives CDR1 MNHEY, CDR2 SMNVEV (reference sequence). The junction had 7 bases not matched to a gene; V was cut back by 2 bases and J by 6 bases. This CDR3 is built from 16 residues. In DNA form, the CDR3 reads TGTGCCAGCAGTTTAAAGGGGACAGGGCCGGCCGGGGAGCTGTTTTTT. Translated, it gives CASSLKGTGPAGELFF.

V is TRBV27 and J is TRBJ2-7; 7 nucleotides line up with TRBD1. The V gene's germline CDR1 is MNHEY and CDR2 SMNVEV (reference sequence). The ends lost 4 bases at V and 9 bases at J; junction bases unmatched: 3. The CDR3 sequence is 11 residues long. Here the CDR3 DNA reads TGTGCCAGCAGTTCACAGGGGAGGCAGTACTTC. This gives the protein CASSSQGRQYF.

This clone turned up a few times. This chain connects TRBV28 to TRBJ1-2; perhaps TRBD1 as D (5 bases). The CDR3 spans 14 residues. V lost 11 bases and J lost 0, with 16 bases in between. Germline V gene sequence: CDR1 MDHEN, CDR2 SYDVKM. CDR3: CALRQPPPNYGYTF. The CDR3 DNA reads TGTGCCCTACGACAGCCACCTCCTAACTATGGCTACACCTTC.

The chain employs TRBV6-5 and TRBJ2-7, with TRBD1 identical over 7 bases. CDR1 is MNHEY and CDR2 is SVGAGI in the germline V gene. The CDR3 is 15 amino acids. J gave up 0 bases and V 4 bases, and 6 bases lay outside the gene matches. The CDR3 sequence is CASSSTGKSSYEQYF. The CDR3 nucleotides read TGTGCCAGCAGTTCGACAGGGAAGAGCTCCTACGAGCAGTACTTC.

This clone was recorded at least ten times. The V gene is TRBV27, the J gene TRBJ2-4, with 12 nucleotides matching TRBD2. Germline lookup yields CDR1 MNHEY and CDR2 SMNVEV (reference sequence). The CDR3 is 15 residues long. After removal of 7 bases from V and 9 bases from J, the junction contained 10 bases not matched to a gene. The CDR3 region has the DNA TGTGCCAGCATACCTCTAGCGGGAGGGCCAAGCATTCAGTACTTC. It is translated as CASIPLAGGPSIQYF.

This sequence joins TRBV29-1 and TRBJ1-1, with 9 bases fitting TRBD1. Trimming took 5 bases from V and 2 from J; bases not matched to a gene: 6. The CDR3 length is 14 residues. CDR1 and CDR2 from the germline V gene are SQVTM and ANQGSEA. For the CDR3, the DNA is TGCAGCGTTAAGGACAGGGGTGGAAACACTGAAGCTTTCTTT. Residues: CSVKDRGGNTEAFF.

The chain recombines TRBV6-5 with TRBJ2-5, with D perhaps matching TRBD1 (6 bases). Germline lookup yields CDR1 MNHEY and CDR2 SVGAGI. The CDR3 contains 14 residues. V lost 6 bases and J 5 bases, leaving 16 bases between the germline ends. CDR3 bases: TGTGCCAGCAGGGGGGACACCATCGGGGAGACCCAGTACTTC. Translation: CASRGDTIGETQYF.

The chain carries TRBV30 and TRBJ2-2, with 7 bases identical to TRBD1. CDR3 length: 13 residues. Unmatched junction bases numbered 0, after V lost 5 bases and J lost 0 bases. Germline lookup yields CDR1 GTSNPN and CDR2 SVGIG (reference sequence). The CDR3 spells CAWDRANTGELFF. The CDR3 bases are TGTGCCTGGGACAGGGCGAACACCGGGGAGCTGTTTTTT.

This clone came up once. Here the CDR3 reads CSVPKAGRTINEQFF. DNA for the CDR3: TGCAGCGTGCCAAAAGCGGGACGGACCATCAATGAGCAGTTCTTC. The gene calls are TRBV29-1 and TRBJ2-1; TRBD2 matches at 7 bases. Germline trimming cut 6 bases from V and 6 bases from J; bases unmatched to any gene: 14. The germline V gene has CDR1 SQVTM and CDR2 ANQGSEA. The CDR3 has 15 amino acids.

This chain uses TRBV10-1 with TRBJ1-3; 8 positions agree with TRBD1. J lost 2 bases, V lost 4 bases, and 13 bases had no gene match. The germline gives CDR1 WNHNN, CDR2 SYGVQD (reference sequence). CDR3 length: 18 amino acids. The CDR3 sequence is CASSGGLGQGEPGNTIYF. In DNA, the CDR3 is TGCGCCAGCAGTGGGGGGCTCGGACAGGGCGAACCTGGAAACACCATATATTTT.

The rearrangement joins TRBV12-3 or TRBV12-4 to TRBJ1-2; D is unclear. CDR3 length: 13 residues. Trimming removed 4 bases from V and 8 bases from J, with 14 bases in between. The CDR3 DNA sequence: TGTGCCAGCAGTTCCGCAGTAACGGGGGGCTACACCTTC. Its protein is CASSSAVTGGYTF.

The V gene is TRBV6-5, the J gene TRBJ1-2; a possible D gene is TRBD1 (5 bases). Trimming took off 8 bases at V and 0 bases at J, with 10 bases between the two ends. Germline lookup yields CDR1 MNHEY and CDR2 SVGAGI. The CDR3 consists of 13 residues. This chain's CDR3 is CASDRTSNYGYTF. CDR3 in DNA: TGTGCCAGCGACAGAACCTCTAACTATGGCTACACCTTC.

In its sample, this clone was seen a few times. The CDR3 region is CASSLSGSYYGYTF. In nucleotides, the CDR3 is TGTGCCAGCAGTTTATCCGGGAGTTACTATGGCTACACCTTC. The genes are TRBV27 and TRBJ1-2; no clear D gene. Germline CDR1 and CDR2: MNHEY and SMNVEV (reference sequence). The CDR3 is 14 residues long. With 0 bases removed from V and 3 bases from J, the gap between germline ends came to 8 bases.

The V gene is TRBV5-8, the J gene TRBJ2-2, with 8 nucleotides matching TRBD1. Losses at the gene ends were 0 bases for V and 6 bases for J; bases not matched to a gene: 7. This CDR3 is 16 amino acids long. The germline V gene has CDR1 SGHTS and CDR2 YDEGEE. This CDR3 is CASSLEAGGQSGELFF. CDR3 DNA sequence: TGTGCCAGCAGCTTGGAGGCAGGGGGCCAATCCGGGGAGCTGTTTTTT.

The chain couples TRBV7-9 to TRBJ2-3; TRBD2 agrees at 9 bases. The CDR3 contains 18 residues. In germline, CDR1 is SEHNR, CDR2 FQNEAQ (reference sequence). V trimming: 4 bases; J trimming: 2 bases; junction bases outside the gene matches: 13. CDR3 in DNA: TGTGCCAGCAGCTCGGACCCTAGCGGGACGGCGTCCACAGATACGCAGTATTTT. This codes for CASSSDPSGTASTDTQYF.

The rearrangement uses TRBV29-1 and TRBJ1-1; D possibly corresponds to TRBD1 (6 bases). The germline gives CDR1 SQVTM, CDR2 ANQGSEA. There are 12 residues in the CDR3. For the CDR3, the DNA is TGCACCATGACACAGGGGAACACTGAAGCTTTCTTT. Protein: CTMTQGNTEAFF.

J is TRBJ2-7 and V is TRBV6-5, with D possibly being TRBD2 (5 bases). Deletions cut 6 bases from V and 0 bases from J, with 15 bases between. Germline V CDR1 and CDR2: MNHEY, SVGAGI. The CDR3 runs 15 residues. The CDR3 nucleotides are TGTGCCAGCAGCACGGGATCTCTTAACTCCTACGAGCAGTACTTC. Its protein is CASSTGSLNSYEQYF.

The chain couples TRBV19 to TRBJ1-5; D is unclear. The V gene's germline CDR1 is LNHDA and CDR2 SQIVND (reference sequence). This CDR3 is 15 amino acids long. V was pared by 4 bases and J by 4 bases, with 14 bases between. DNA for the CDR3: TGTGCCAGTAGTACTTATTCCAGTGATAATCAGCCCCAGCATTTT. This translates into CASSTYSSDNQPQHF.

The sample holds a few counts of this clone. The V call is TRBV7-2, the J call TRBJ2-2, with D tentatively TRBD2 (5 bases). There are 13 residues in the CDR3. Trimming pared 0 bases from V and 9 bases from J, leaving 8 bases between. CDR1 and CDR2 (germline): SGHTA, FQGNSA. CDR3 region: CASSLAGERELFF. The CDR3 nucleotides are TGTGCCAGCAGCTTAGCGGGAGAAAGGGAGCTGTTTTTT.

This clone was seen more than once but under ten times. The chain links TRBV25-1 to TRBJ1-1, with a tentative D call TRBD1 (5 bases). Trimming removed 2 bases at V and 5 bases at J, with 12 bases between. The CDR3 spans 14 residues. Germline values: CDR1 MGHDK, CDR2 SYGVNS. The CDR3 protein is CASSEVGGRTEAFF. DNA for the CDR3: TGTGCCAGCAGTGAAGTCGGGGGGAGGACTGAAGCTTTCTTT.

The CDR3 protein is CASSSGTIYEQYF. The CDR3 DNA reads TGTGCCAGCAGTTCCGGGACTATATACGAGCAGTACTTC. The gene calls are TRBV5-4 and TRBJ2-7, with 7 bases lining up with TRBD2. The V gene end was trimmed by 5 bases and the J gene end by 4 bases; junction bases not matched to a gene: 6. CDR1 is SGHNT, CDR2 YYREEE, per germline (reference sequence). The CDR3 is made up of 13 amino acids.

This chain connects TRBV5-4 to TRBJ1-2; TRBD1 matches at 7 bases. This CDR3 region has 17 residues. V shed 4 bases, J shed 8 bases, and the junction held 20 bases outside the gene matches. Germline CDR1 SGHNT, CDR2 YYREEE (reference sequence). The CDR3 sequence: CASSPGTVNPLRGGYTF. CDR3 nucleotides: TGTGCCAGCAGCCCAGGGACAGTCAACCCCTTGAGAGGAGGCTACACCTTC.

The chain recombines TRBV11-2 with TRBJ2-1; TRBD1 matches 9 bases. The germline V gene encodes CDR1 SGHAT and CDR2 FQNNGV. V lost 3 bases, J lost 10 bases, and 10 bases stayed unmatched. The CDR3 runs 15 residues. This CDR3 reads CASSLGTGRGGEQFF. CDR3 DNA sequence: TGTGCCAGCAGCTTGGGGACAGGGAGGGGAGGGGAGCAGTTCTTC.

The chain's CDR3 is CASSRTSGDTDTQYF. CDR3 DNA: TGTGCCAGCAGCCGTACTAGCGGGGACACAGATACGCAGTATTTT. The rearrangement joins TRBV11-2 to TRBJ2-3; 10 bases are shared with TRBD2. This CDR3 is 15 amino acids long. Germline V CDR1 and CDR2: SGHAT, FQNNGV. The V and J ends lost 5 bases and 2 bases, in that order; junction bases with no gene match: 4.

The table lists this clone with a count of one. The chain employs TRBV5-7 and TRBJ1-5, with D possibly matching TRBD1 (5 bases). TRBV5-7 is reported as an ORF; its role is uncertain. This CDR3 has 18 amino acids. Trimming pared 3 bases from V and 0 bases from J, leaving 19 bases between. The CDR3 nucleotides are TGTGCCAGCAGCTCCCGGGGGTCAGTTCGTAATAGCAATCAGCCCCAGCATTTT. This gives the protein CASSSRGSVRNSNQPQHF.

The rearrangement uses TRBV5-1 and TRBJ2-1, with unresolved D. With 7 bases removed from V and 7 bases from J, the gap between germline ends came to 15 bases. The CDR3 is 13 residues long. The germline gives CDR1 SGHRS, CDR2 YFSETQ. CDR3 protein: CASGRLPENEQFF. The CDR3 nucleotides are TGCGCCAGCGGAAGGCTACCGGAGAATGAGCAGTTCTTC.

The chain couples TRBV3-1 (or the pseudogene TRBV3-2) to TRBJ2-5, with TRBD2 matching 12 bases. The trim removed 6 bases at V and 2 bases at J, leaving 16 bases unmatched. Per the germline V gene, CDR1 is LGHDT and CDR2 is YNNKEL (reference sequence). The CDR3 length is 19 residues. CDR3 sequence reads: CASSHSPASGGAVQETQYF. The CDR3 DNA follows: TGTGCCAGCAGTCATTCCCCGGCTAGCGGGGGGGCCGTGCAAGAGACCCAGTACTTC.